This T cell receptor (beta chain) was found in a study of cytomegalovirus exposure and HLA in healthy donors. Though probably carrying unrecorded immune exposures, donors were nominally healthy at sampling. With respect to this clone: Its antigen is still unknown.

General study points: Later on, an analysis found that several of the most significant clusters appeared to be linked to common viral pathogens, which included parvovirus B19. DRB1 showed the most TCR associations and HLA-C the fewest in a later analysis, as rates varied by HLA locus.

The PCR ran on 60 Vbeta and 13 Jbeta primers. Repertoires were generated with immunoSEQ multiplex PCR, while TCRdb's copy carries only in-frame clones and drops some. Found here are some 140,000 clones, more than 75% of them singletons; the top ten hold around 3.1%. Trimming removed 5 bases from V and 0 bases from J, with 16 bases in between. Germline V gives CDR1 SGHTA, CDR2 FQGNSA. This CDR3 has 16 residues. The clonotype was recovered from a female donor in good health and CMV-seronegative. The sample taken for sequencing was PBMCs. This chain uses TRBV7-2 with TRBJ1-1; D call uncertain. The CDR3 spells CASSLQLMRMNTEAFF. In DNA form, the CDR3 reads TGTGCCAGCAGCCTCCAACTCATGCGTATGAACACTGAAGCTTTCTTT. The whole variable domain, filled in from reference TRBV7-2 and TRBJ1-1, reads GAGVSQSPSNKVTEKGKDVELRCDPISGHTALYWYRQSLGQGLEFLIYFQGNSAPDKSGLPSDRFSAERTGGSVSTLTIQRTQQEDSAVYLCASSLQLMRMNTEAFFGQGTRLTVV.